The 31 T cell receptor beta chains reported below all come from one sample, sequenced in a study of human T cells and chemical hapten exposure. Time point specified: patch test 1, 2 weeks after DPC sensitization. This sample's treatment: therapeutic diphenylcyclopropenone sensitization with weekly scalp DPC. TCRdb re-called the RACE reads with MiXCR, one entry per CDR3 protein. Among 180,000 or so distinct CDR3 sequences listed, roughly 15% were seen once. Source: whole blood, taken in connection with sensitization to the hapten diphenylcyclopropenone (DPC). Receptor source: a woman in her 30s with alopecia areata. Some clones in this sample may be carry-over from other donors' samples.

The chain carries TRBV7-9 and TRBJ2-7, with D uncertain. This CDR3 comprises 12 residues. Deletions cut 5 bases from V and 5 bases from J, with 10 bases between. The V gene's germline CDR1 is SEHNR and CDR2 FQNEAQ (reference sequence). The CDR3 is CASSPLWDEQYF. The CDR3 bases are TGTGCCAGCAGCCCCCTTTGGGACGAGCAGTACTTC.

The sample holds a few counts of this clonotype. The rearrangement links TRBV24-1 to TRBJ2-3; D remains ambiguous. Germline lookup yields CDR1 KGHDR and CDR2 SFDVKD. V lost 0 bases, J lost 4 bases, and 10 bases lay in between. CDR3 length: 15 residues. The CDR3 loop is CATSDLAGGADTQYF. DNA for the CDR3: TGTGCCACCAGTGATTTGGCAGGCGGTGCAGATACGCAGTATTTT.

This clonotype has a handful of counts. The chain uses TRBV6-5 and TRBJ2-7, with 13 bases fitting TRBD2. J gave up 9 bases and V 4 bases, and 9 bases lay outside the gene matches. The CDR3 covers 15 residues. CDR1 and CDR2 (germline): MNHEY, SVGAGI. In DNA form, the CDR3 reads TGTGCCAGCAGTTGGGCCGGGACTAGCGGGGTTTTGCAGTACTTC. This translates into CASSWAGTSGVLQYF.

This clonotype came up many times. CDR3 amino acids: CSVEFGGNIQYF. CDR3 sequence (DNA): TGCAGCGTTGAATTCGGGGGAAACATTCAGTACTTC. The rearrangement uses TRBV29-1 and TRBJ2-4; perhaps TRBD2 as D (6 bases). The CDR3 has 12 amino acids. Trimming stripped 2 bases from V and 6 bases from J, with 8 bases between. The V gene's germline CDR1 is SQVTM and CDR2 ANQGSEA.

This clonotype has more than one count but fewer than ten. V and J are TRBV5-1 and TRBJ2-1, with 10 bases lining up with TRBD2. This CDR3 comprises 15 residues. Germline CDR1 and CDR2: SGHRS and YFSETQ. With 7 bases clipped from V and 0 bases from J, the junction kept 4 bases outside the gene matches. In nucleotides, the CDR3 is TGCGCCAGCTCGGCTAGCGGGAGCTCCTACAATGAGCAGTTCTTC. It codes for CASSASGSSYNEQFF.

The sample holds many counts of this clonotype. The chain employs TRBV5-1 and TRBJ1-1; D unclear. The CDR3 runs 14 residues. Trimming took off 0 bases at V and 5 bases at J, with 11 bases between the two ends. CDR1 and CDR2 (germline): SGHRS, YFSETQ. The CDR3 bases are TGCGCCAGCAGCTTGGAAAGGGTAAAGACTGAAGCTTTCTTT. Protein product: CASSLERVKTEAFF. Full variable domain (remainder filled in from reference TRBV5-1 and TRBJ1-1): KAGVTQTPRYLIKTRGQQVTLSCSPISGHRSVSWYQQTPGQGLQFLFEYFSETQRNKGNFPGRFSGRQFSNSRSEMNVSTLELGDSALYLCASSLERVKTEAFFGQGTRLTVV.

This clonotype came up many times. This chain joins TRBV12-3 or TRBV12-4 and TRBJ2-7; D gene unclear. The CDR3 loop spans 12 amino acids. Trimming cost V 2 bases and J 2 bases, with 4 bases left between them. CDR3 DNA sequence: TGTGCCAGCAGTTTAACTGCCTACGAGCAGTACTTC. This translates into CASSLTAYEQYF.

A few counts support this clonotype. In DNA form, the CDR3 reads TGTGCCAGTAGTAACCCGGGACTTACGAACAATGAGCAGTTCTTC. It specifies CASSNPGLTNNEQFF. The chain couples TRBV19 to TRBJ2-1, with D perhaps TRBD2 (6 bases). Trimming took off 4 bases at V and 5 bases at J, with 15 bases between the two ends. CDR3 length: 15 residues. Per the germline V gene, CDR1 is LNHDA and CDR2 is SQIVND (reference sequence).

This clonotype was seen ten or more times. This sequence joins TRBV18 and TRBJ2-2; TRBD1 agrees at 7 bases. This CDR3 has 15 amino acids. Looked up from germline, CDR1 is KGHSH and CDR2 is LQKENI. The trim removed 6 bases at V and 0 bases at J, leaving 4 bases unmatched. The CDR3: CASSLGTANTGELFF. The DNA of the CDR3 is TGTGCCAGCTCGCTCGGGACAGCGAACACCGGGGAGCTGTTTTTT.

This clonotype has ten or more counts. The J gene is TRBJ2-2, the V gene TRBV6-6; 8 bases line up with TRBD2. Per the germline V gene, CDR1 is MNHNY and CDR2 is SVGAGI (reference sequence). The V segment lost 6 bases and the J segment 4 bases; nucleotides outside the gene matches: 7. The CDR3 is 15 amino acids. The CDR3 reads CASRGLGGGTGELFF. CDR3 DNA sequence: TGTGCCAGCAGGGGACTAGGAGGCGGCACCGGGGAGCTGTTTTTT.

The table lists this clonotype with a few counts. The chain has TRBV7-6 and TRBJ1-2; D is undetermined. V gave up 2 bases and J gave up 8 bases, with 6 bases separating them. CDR3 length equals 11 residues. Per germline, CDR1 SGHVS and CDR2 FNYEAQ. The CDR3 loop is CASSLIIGYTF. The CDR3 DNA reads as TGTGCCAGCAGCTTAATCATCGGCTACACCTTC.

V gene TRBV7-8 combines with J gene TRBJ2-5; possibly TRBD1 for D (6 bases). The CDR3 is 16 residues long. From germline, CDR1 is SGHVS and CDR2 FQNEAQ. Trimming removed 4 bases at V and 0 bases at J, with 15 bases between. CDR3 nucleotide sequence: TGTGCCAGCAGCTCCCCTCACACAGGGTACCAAGAGACCCAGTACTTC. Amino acid sequence: CASSSPHTGYQETQYF.

This clonotype was observed many times. The chain recombines TRBV12-3 or TRBV12-4 with TRBJ2-7; possible D gene TRBD2, 5 bases. The V gene lost 5 bases and the J gene lost 0 bases, with 5 bases spanning the gap. This CDR3 is built from 12 residues. The DNA for the CDR3 is TGTGCCAGCAGTCGGGACTCCTACGAGCAGTACTTC. Translating gives CASSRDSYEQYF.

This sequence joins TRBV28 and TRBJ2-7; D ambiguous. The CDR3 has 14 residues. CDR1 and CDR2 from the germline V gene are MDHEN and SYDVKM. V lost 7 bases and J lost 3, with 16 bases in between. This chain's CDR3 is CASTENLRVYEQYF. CDR3 sequence (DNA): TGTGCCAGCACCGAGAACTTACGGGTCTACGAGCAGTACTTC.

The chain is built from TRBV12-3 or TRBV12-4 and TRBJ1-5; D might be TRBD1 (5 bases). The CDR3 runs 14 residues. The V and J ends lost 3 bases and 3 bases respectively, with 9 bases between them. As DNA, the CDR3 is TGTGCCAGCAGTTTTGAGGGGCTCAATCAGCCCCAGCATTTT. This gives the protein CASSFEGLNQPQHF.

This chain joins TRBV20-1 and TRBJ2-3; D possibly corresponds to TRBD1 (5 bases). The CDR3 consists of 13 residues. CDR1 is DFQATT, CDR2 SNEGSKA, per germline (reference sequence). V was pared by 0 bases and J by 2 bases, with 6 bases between. The CDR3 is CSAREGVTDTQYF. The CDR3 DNA sequence: TGCAGTGCTAGAGAAGGGGTCACAGATACGCAGTATTTT.

The chain joins TRBV4-3 to TRBJ1-2, with D uncertain. CDR1 LGHNA and CDR2 YSLEER come from the germline V gene. V was pared by 0 bases and J by 5 bases, with 10 bases between. The CDR3 length is 14 residues. The CDR3 bases are TGCGCCAGCAGCCAAGAGTTCGGTGGATATGGCTACACCTTC. Protein: CASSQEFGGYGYTF.

This clonotype was detected only once. The chain is built from TRBV12-3 or TRBV12-4 and TRBJ1-5, with a weak D call TRBD1 (5 bases). This CDR3 comprises 16 residues. The V gene lost 2 bases and the J gene lost 1 base, with 12 bases spanning the gap. Here the CDR3 reads CASSLRGGRSNQPQHF. The CDR3 nucleotides are TGTGCCAGCAGTTTAAGGGGCGGGCGGAGCAATCAGCCCCAGCATTTT.

There are many counts of this clonotype. The chain employs TRBV21-1 and TRBJ2-3. TRBV21-1 is a listed pseudogene. This CDR3 spans 17 amino acids. CDR3: CASSKSADYGSTDTQYF. The CDR3 DNA reads as TGTGCCAGCAGCAAATCGGCGGATTACGGTAGCACAGATACGCAGTATTTT.

This clonotype has just a few counts. The V call is TRBV2, the J call TRBJ2-4; D call uncertain. This CDR3 has 13 residues. V was pared by 6 bases and J by 3 bases, with 9 bases between. Germline CDR1 is SNHLY and CDR2 is FYNNEI. Written as DNA, the CDR3 is TGTGCCAGCAGCGACCCCGACAAAAACATTCAGTACTTC. This translates into CASSDPDKNIQYF. Filled out from reference TRBV2 and TRBJ2-4, the complete variable domain reads EPEVTQTPSHQVTQMGQEVILRCVPISNHLYFYWYRQILGQKVEFLVSFYNNEISEKSEIFDDQFSVERPDGSNFTLKIRSTKLEDSAMYFCASSDPDKNIQYFGAGTRLSVL.

In its sample, this clonotype was seen a few times. Here the CDR3 reads CASSELAGTGEAFF. The CDR3 coding sequence is TGTGCCAGCAGTGAACTCGCGGGGACCGGTGAAGCTTTCTTT. This rearrangement joins TRBV6-1 to TRBJ1-1, with D possibly being TRBD1 (5 bases). V lost 2 bases, J lost 7 bases, and 14 bases lay in between. Per the germline V gene, CDR1 is MNHNS and CDR2 is SASEGT. This CDR3 spans 14 amino acids.

This clonotype has just a few counts. V gene TRBV5-5 combines with J gene TRBJ2-3; 9 bases are a match to TRBD2. The ends lost 1 base at V and 0 bases at J; junction bases unmatched: 3. CDR1 and CDR2 (germline): SGHKS, YYEKEE (reference sequence). The CDR3 has 16 amino acids. CDR3 DNA sequence: TGTGCCAGCAGCTTGCTAGCGGGGACTAGCACAGATACGCAGTATTTT. Translation gives CASSLLAGTSTDTQYF.

This clonotype was counted only a few times. The V call is TRBV7-9, the J call TRBJ2-7; 7 bases match TRBD1. Trimming cost V 4 bases and J 6 bases; bases outside gene matches: 9. This CDR3 is 14 amino acids long. The germline V gene encodes CDR1 SEHNR and CDR2 FQNEAQ (reference sequence). This CDR3 reads CASSSGTATGEQYF. The CDR3 DNA reads TGTGCCAGCAGCTCCGGGACAGCAACGGGCGAGCAGTACTTC.

The chain employs TRBV18 and TRBJ2-2, with D unclear. The CDR3 consists of 15 residues. The germline V gene encodes CDR1 KGHSH and CDR2 LQKENI. Trimming took off 3 bases at V and 0 bases at J, with 8 bases between the two ends. CDR3 sequence: CASSPTVTNTGELFF. CDR3 sequence (DNA): TGTGCCAGCTCACCGACGGTTACGAACACCGGGGAGCTGTTTTTT.

A few counts support this clonotype. This CDR3 reads CASSQDRGAAEKLFF. CDR3 DNA: TGTGCCAGCAGCCAAGATCGAGGGGCGGCTGAAAAACTGTTTTTT. The V call is TRBV4-2, the J call TRBJ1-4; weak D call: TRBD1 (5 bases). The germline V gene encodes CDR1 LGHNA and CDR2 YNFKEQ. The CDR3 is 15 amino acids. Trimming removed 0 bases at V and 7 bases at J, with 12 bases between.

This clonotype came up a few times. The chain recombines TRBV20-1 with TRBJ2-3; D call uncertain. Looked up from germline, CDR1 is DFQATT and CDR2 is SNEGSKA (reference sequence). V dropped 0 bases and J dropped 4 bases, with 5 bases sitting between them. The CDR3 length is 12 residues. The CDR3 sequence is CSARDLADTQYF. CDR3 sequence (DNA): TGCAGTGCTAGAGATCTAGCAGATACGCAGTATTTT.

The table lists this clonotype with many counts. The gene calls are TRBV11-2 and TRBJ2-3, with D tentatively TRBD1 (7 bases). Trimming removed 4 bases at V and 0 bases at J, with 17 bases between. The CDR3 has 17 residues. CDR1 is SGHAT and CDR2 is FQNNGV in the germline V gene. CDR3 region: CASSSSGGGKSTDTQYF. The CDR3 region has the DNA TGTGCCAGCAGCTCGTCCGGAGGGGGCAAAAGCACAGATACGCAGTATTTT.

The genes are TRBV7-9 and TRBJ2-7; D might be TRBD1 (5 bases). Germline CDR1 SEHNR, CDR2 FQNEAQ (reference sequence). The CDR3 sequence is 14 residues long. Trimming removed 5 bases at V and 0 bases at J, with 11 bases between. The CDR3 spells CASSERQYSYEQYF. CDR3 in DNA: TGTGCCAGCAGCGAACGACAGTACTCCTACGAGCAGTACTTC.

This chain connects TRBV18 to TRBJ1-1; D possibly corresponds to TRBD1 (6 bases). Germline loops: CDR1 KGHSH, CDR2 LQKENI. Deletions cut 1 base from V and 10 bases from J, with 16 bases between. The CDR3 has 14 residues. CDR3 sequence reads: CASSPRTAQRGAFF. The DNA of the CDR3 is TGTGCCAGCTCACCACGGACAGCCCAGAGGGGAGCTTTCTTT. Based on the CDR3 plus reference TRBV18 and TRBJ1-1, the full variable domain is NAGVMQNPRHLVRRRGQEARLRCSPMKGHSHVYWYRQLPEEGLKFMVYLQKENIIDESGMPKERFSAEFPKEGPSILRIQQVVRGDSAAYFCASSPRTAQRGAFFGQGTRLTVV.

This clonotype appeared many times. The chain has TRBV7-2 and TRBJ2-3; 7 bases agree with TRBD1. The CDR3 spans 15 residues. Germline V gives CDR1 SGHTA, CDR2 FQGNSA. V trimming: 2 bases; J trimming: 3 bases; junction bases outside the gene matches: 5. The CDR3 reads CASSLKGAGTDTQYF. CDR3 nucleotide sequence: TGTGCCAGCAGCTTAAAGGGGGCGGGTACAGATACGCAGTATTTT.

This clonotype was recorded many times. The chain is built from TRBV7-9 and TRBJ1-1, with D uncertain. The V and J ends lost 6 bases and 2 bases respectively, with 10 bases between them. CDR1 and CDR2 (germline): SEHNR, FQNEAQ (reference sequence). The CDR3 covers 13 residues. The CDR3 bases are TGTGCCAGCAGTTTCTCTGTTAACACTGAAGCTTTCTTT. Protein product: CASSFSVNTEAFF.